The sequence of this TCR beta chain was determined in a study of identical twins. The study's findings and limits: Conclusions leaned on cross-sectional statistical analysis and did not track the same donors over time.

Donors uniformly comprised healthy Caucasians. Germline CDR1 reads SGHNT; CDR2 reads YENEEA. With 5 bases removed from V and 8 bases from J, the gap between germline ends came to 18 bases. The CDR3 runs to 15 residues. TCRdb reanalysed the 5' RACE reads using MiXCR and keeps one entry per CDR3 protein. The sample consists of 200,000 or so distinct CDR3 sequences, 15% of them appearing once. As for this clonotype: Its antigen is undetermined.

These data are also associated with another study on T cells expressing NK-cell markers. That study reports: Several experiments confined sorting to alpha-beta TCR T cells with an anti-gamma-delta TCR antibody. Six of the donors carried dominant NKG2C+ clonotypes that took up about 1.0-7.5% of their CD8+ T cells.

The TCR sequence derives from a woman younger than 35 in good health. The chain uses TRBV11-3 and TRBJ1-4, with a weak D call TRBD1 (6 bases). The sequencing sample was made of CD8+ T cells sorted from blood. The CDR3 DNA is TGTGCCAGCAGCGGCCCTTGGGGGGCCGGAGAAAAACTGTTTTTT. Amino acids: CASSGPWGAGEKLFF.